This TCR beta chain was profiled in a study of OX40 agonist ivuxolimab in advanced cancers. For the study at large: Those treated in dose escalation had hepatocellular carcinoma, melanoma, renal cell cancer or head and neck cancer. Three patients showed partial responses: one hepatocellular carcinoma and two cutaneous melanoma cases.

Sequenced by immunoSEQ multiplex PCR; TCRdb stores in-frame clones only, minus some. The sample holds 30,000 or so clones, 80% to 85% seen once. The CDR3 loop spans 12 amino acids. The germline CDR1 and CDR2 sequences are SNHLY and FYNNEI. Trimming took 8 bases from V and 2 from J, leaving 8 bases between them. The sequence was collected from an adult with an advanced solid tumor such as melanoma, head and neck, liver or kidney cancer. The sequencing used CD4+ or CD8+ T cells sorted from blood, collected in a trial of the OX40 agonist ivuxolimab. The chain has TRBV2 and TRBJ2-3; D call uncertain. The CDR3 sequence is CASCRVTDTQYF. CDR3 DNA sequence: TGTGCCAGCTGCCGCGTCACAGATACGCAGTATTTT.